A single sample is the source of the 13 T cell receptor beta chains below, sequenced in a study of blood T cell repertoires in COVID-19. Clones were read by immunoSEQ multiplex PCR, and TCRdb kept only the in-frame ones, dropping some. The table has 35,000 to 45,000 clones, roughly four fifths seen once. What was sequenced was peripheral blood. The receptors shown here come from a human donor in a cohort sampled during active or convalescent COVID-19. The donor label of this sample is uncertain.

CDR3 nucleotides: TGTGCCAGCTCCCAGACTTCCCTCTCTGGGGCCAACGTCCTGACTTTC. Protein sequence: CASSQTSLSGANVLTF. V is TRBV18 and J is TRBJ2-6; D unclear. The CDR3 extends over 16 amino acids. The V gene lost 6 bases and the J gene lost 0 bases, with 12 bases spanning the gap. Germline loops: CDR1 KGHSH, CDR2 LQKENI.

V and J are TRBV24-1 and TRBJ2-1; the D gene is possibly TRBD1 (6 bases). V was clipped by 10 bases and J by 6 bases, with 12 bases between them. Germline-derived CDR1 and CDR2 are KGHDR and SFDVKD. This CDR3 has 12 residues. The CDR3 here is CATQGQSNEQFF. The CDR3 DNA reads TGTGCCACTCAGGGGCAAAGCAATGAGCAGTTCTTC.

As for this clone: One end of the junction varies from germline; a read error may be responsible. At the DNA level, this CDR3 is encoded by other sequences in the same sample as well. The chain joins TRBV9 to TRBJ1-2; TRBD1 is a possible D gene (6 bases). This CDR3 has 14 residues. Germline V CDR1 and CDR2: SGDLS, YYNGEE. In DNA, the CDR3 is TGCGCCAGCAGCGTAGGGGGGGGCGTGAGTGGCTACACCTTC. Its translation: CASSVGGGVSGYTF.

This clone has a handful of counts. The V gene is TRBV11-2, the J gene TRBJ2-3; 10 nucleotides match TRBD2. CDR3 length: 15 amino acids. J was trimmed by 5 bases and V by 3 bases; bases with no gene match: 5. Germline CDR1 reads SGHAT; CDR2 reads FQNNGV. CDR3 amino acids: CASSLSGRGGDTQYF. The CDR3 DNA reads TGTGCCAGCAGCTTGAGCGGGAGGGGGGGAGATACGCAGTATTTT.

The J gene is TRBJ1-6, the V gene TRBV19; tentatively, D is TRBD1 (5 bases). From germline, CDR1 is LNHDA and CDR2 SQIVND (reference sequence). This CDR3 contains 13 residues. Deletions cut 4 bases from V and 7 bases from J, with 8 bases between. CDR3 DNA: TGTGCCAGTAGTAGCGGGGCGAATTCACCCCTCCACTTT. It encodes CASSSGANSPLHF.

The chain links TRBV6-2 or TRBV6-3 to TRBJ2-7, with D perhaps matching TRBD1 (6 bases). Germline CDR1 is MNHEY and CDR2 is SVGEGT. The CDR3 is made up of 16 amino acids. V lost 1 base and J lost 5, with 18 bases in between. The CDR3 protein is CASSYLELTTGNEQYF. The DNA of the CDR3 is TGTGCCAGCAGTTACTTGGAGCTAACAACAGGGAACGAGCAGTACTTC.

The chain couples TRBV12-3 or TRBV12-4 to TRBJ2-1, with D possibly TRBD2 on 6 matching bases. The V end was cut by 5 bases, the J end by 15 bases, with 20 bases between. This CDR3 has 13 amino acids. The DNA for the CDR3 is TGTGCCAGCAGTAACCGACGCGGTAGCGGCCCGTTCTTC. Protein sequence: CASSNRRGSGPFF.

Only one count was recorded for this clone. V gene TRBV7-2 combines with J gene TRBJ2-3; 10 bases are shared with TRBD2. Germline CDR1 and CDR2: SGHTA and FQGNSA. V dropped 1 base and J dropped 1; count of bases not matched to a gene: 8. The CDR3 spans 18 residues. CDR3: CASSLVRPLAGRTDTQYF. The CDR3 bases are TGTGCCAGCAGCTTAGTCCGCCCACTAGCGGGACGCACAGATACGCAGTATTTT.

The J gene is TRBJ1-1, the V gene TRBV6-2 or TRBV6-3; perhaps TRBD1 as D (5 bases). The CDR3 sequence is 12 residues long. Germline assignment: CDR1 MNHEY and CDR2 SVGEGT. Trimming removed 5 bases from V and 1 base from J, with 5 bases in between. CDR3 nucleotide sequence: TGTGCCAGCAGTACAGGGAACACTGAAGCTTTCTTT. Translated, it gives CASSTGNTEAFF.

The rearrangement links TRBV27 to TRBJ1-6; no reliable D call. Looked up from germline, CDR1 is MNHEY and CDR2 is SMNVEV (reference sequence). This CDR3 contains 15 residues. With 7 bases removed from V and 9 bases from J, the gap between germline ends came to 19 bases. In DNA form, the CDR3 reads TGTGCCAGCACCTCGCGCAGTTCCGGAGGTTCACCCCTCCACTTT. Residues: CASTSRSSGGSPLHF.

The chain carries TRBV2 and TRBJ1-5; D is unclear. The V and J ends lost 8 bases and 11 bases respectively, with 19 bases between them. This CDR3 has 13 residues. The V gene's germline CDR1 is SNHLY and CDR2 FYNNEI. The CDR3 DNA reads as TGTGCCAGCCAGAAGGATTCGCGGTCCACCCAGCATTTT. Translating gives CASQKDSRSTQHF.

The chain's CDR3 is CASSQDWQVTSEQYF. For the CDR3, the DNA is TGTGCCAGCAGCCAAGATTGGCAGGTCACTAGCGAGCAGTACTTC. The rearrangement joins TRBV14 to TRBJ2-7, with D perhaps TRBD2 (5 bases). This CDR3 is 15 amino acids long. Trimming shortened V by 0 bases and J by 6 bases, and 15 bases separated the two germline ends. Germline V lookup: CDR1 SGHDN, CDR2 FVKESK.

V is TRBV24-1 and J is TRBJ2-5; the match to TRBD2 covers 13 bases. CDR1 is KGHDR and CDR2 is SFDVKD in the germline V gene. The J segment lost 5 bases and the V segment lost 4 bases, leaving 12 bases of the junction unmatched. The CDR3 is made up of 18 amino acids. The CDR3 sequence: CATSESGTSGNRGETQYF. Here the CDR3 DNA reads TGTGCCACCAGTGAATCCGGGACTAGCGGGAACCGAGGGGAGACCCAGTACTTC.